Listed below are T cell receptor beta chains from one sample, sequenced in a study of shared clonotypes between healthy human individuals. This table comes from immunoSEQ multiplex PCR, and its TCRdb copy is limited to in-frame clones, with some not included. Among 950,000 to 1,100,000 clones, approximately 78% were seen once, and the ten largest hold 0.55% to 0.7%. Sequences were obtained from memory CD4+ T cells from PBMCs. These receptors all come from a man aged 18 to 30 in good health. Some clones in this sample may be carry-over from other donors' samples. Each CDR3 is given with its conserved first and last residue. The order of the fields is J gene, D gene, V gene, clone size, CDR3 protein, CDR3 DNA. D genes are given only for firm matches. Expanded clones are given a class, and other clones once, few, many or no size at all.

j_gene: TRBJ2-3; d_gene: TRBD1; v_gene: TRBV19; abundance: few; CDR3aa: CASSPSLRTGYSDTQYF; CDR3nt: TGTGCCAGTAGTCCCTCCCTCCGGACAGGGTACTCAGATACGCAGTATTTT
j_gene: TRBJ1-2; d_gene: NA; v_gene: TRBV18; abundance: NA; CDR3aa: CASSPQGGTSDGYTF; CDR3nt: TGTGCCAGCTCCCCTCAAGGGGGGACCTCGGATGGCTACACCTTC
j_gene: TRBJ1-5; d_gene: NA; v_gene: TRBV27; abundance: NA; CDR3aa: CASPGYRPTYSNQPQHF; CDR3nt: TGTGCCAGCCCCGGATACCGCCCCACCTATAGCAATCAGCCCCAGCATTTT
j_gene: TRBJ1-2; d_gene: NA; v_gene: TRBV6-4; abundance: once; CDR3aa: CASSAEGTIPMGYTF; CDR3nt: TGTGCCAGCAGTGCCGAAGGGACAATTCCTATGGGCTACACCTTC
j_gene: TRBJ1-1; d_gene: TRBD1; v_gene: TRBV14; abundance: NA; CDR3aa: CASSPLTGGATNTEAFF; CDR3nt: TGTGCCAGCAGCCCTCTGACAGGGGGCGCGACAAACACTGAAGCTTTCTTT
j_gene: TRBJ2-1; d_gene: TRBD1; v_gene: TRBV10-3; abundance: NA; CDR3aa: CAIKPGTAYNEQFF; CDR3nt: TGTGCCATCAAACCGGGGACAGCCTACAATGAGCAGTTCTTC
j_gene: TRBJ1-4; d_gene: TRBD1; v_gene: TRBV19; abundance: NA; CDR3aa: CASSVRQGPNEKLFF; CDR3nt: TGTGCCAGTAGTGTTCGACAGGGACCAAATGAAAAACTGTTTTTT
j_gene: TRBJ2-1; d_gene: NA; v_gene: TRBV2; abundance: NA; CDR3aa: CASSEPLSPNEQFF; CDR3nt: TGTGCCAGCAGTGAACCGCTGTCCCCCAATGAGCAGTTCTTC
j_gene: TRBJ2-5; d_gene: NA; v_gene: TRBV6-1; abundance: few; CDR3aa: CASSELWRGTQYF; CDR3nt: TGTGCCAGCAGTGAACTGTGGAGGGGGACCCAGTACTTC
j_gene: TRBJ1-2; d_gene: TRBD1; v_gene: TRBV5-4; abundance: NA; CDR3aa: CASSVPDRGDYGYTF; CDR3nt: TGTGCCAGCAGCGTGCCCGACAGGGGTGACTATGGCTACACCTTC
j_gene: TRBJ2-6; d_gene: TRBD2; v_gene: TRBV7-9; abundance: NA; CDR3aa: CASSSGYAREGGANVLTF; CDR3nt: TGTGCCAGCAGCTCGGGATACGCCAGGGAGGGTGGGGCCAACGTCCTGACTTTC
j_gene: TRBJ1-1; d_gene: NA; v_gene: TRBV28; abundance: NA; CDR3aa: CASSLPNRVTEAFF; CDR3nt: TGTGCCAGCAGTTTACCCAACAGGGTAACTGAAGCTTTCTTT
j_gene: TRBJ2-1; d_gene: NA; v_gene: TRBV2; abundance: NA; CDR3aa: CASSERGWQLRNPEQFF; CDR3nt: TGTGCCAGCAGTGAACGAGGGTGGCAACTCAGAAATCCGGAGCAGTTCTTC
j_gene: TRBJ1-1; d_gene: NA; v_gene: TRBV18; abundance: NA; CDR3aa: CASSPSAPRTEAFF; CDR3nt: TGTGCCAGCTCACCATCGGCCCCCCGCACTGAAGCTTTCTTT
j_gene: TRBJ2-7; d_gene: NA; v_gene: TRBV6-1; abundance: NA; CDR3aa: CASSEAPDSTEYF; CDR3nt: TGTGCCAGCAGTGAAGCGCCGGACTCGACAGAGTACTTC
j_gene: TRBJ2-5; d_gene: NA; v_gene: TRBV27; abundance: NA; CDR3aa: CASSFRREQETQYF; CDR3nt: TGTGCCAGCAGTTTCCGACGGGAGCAAGAGACCCAGTACTTC
j_gene: TRBJ1-2; d_gene: NA; v_gene: TRBV11-2; abundance: NA; CDR3aa: CASSGDYGYTF; CDR3nt: TGTGCCAGCAGCGGAGACTATGGCTACACCTTC
j_gene: TRBJ1-2; d_gene: TRBD1; v_gene: TRBV9; abundance: once; CDR3aa: CASSVVSEGASYGYTF; CDR3nt: TGTGCCAGCAGCGTAGTTTCAGAGGGGGCTTCTTATGGCTACACCTTC
j_gene: TRBJ2-2; d_gene: NA; v_gene: TRBV5-4; abundance: NA; CDR3aa: CASSHAMSTGELFF; CDR3nt: TGTGCCAGCAGCCATGCAATGAGCACCGGGGAGCTGTTTTTT
j_gene: TRBJ1-3; d_gene: NA; v_gene: TRBV5-1; abundance: NA; CDR3aa: CASSLSWSSGNTIYF; CDR3nt: TGCGCCAGCAGCTTGTCCTGGTCCTCTGGAAACACCATATATTTT
j_gene: TRBJ2-5; d_gene: NA; v_gene: TRBV19; abundance: NA; CDR3aa: CASSTRIHAGETQYF; CDR3nt: TGTGCCAGTAGTACCCGGATCCATGCTGGGGAGACCCAGTACTTC
j_gene: TRBJ2-5; d_gene: NA; v_gene: TRBV5-1; abundance: NA; CDR3aa: CASSLDSGAETQYF; CDR3nt: TGCGCCAGCAGCTTGGATTCGGGTGCAGAGACCCAGTACTTC
j_gene: TRBJ1-2; d_gene: NA; v_gene: TRBV29-1; abundance: NA; CDR3aa: CSVEVGLMRYTF; CDR3nt: TGCAGCGTTGAGGTTGGGTTGATGCGCTACACCTTC
j_gene: TRBJ2-5; d_gene: TRBD2; v_gene: TRBV5-1; abundance: NA; CDR3aa: CASSMGLAGGGNARTQYF; CDR3nt: TGCGCCAGCAGCATGGGACTAGCGGGAGGAGGGAACGCACGGACCCAGTACTTC
j_gene: TRBJ2-7; d_gene: NA; v_gene: TRBV28; abundance: few; CDR3aa: CASSFLAGYEQYF; CDR3nt: TGTGCCAGCAGTTTTCTGGCGGGCTACGAGCAGTACTTC
j_gene: TRBJ2-2; d_gene: TRBD1; v_gene: TRBV2; abundance: NA; CDR3aa: CASRARQGGARDTGELFF; CDR3nt: TGTGCCAGCAGGGCTAGACAGGGGGGGGCCAGGGATACCGGGGAGCTGTTTTTT
j_gene: TRBJ2-3; d_gene: TRBD1; v_gene: TRBV7-8; abundance: NA; CDR3aa: CASSLTRTGGRDTQYF; CDR3nt: TGTGCCAGCAGCTTGACCAGGACAGGGGGCCGAGATACGCAGTATTTT
j_gene: TRBJ2-7; d_gene: NA; v_gene: TRBV4-2; abundance: NA; CDR3aa: CASSRDFSSYEQYF; CDR3nt: TGTGCCAGCAGCCGGGACTTTTCTTCCTACGAGCAGTACTTC
j_gene: TRBJ2-5; d_gene: NA; v_gene: TRBV5-1; abundance: NA; CDR3aa: CASSLYRAGETQYF; CDR3nt: TGCGCCAGCAGCTTGTACAGGGCCGGCGAGACCCAGTACTTC
j_gene: TRBJ2-7; d_gene: TRBD1; v_gene: TRBV2; abundance: NA; CDR3aa: CASSEIDRVGEQYF; CDR3nt: TGTGCCAGCAGTGAAATAGACAGGGTCGGCGAGCAGTACTTC
j_gene: TRBJ2-3; d_gene: TRBD2; v_gene: TRBV7-3; abundance: NA; CDR3aa: CASSSTLAGGPPQYF; CDR3nt: TGTGCCAGCAGCTCAACTCTAGCGGGAGGCCCCCCCCAGTATTTT
j_gene: TRBJ2-7; d_gene: NA; v_gene: TRBV27; abundance: NA; CDR3aa: CASSFNKARGANDTYEQYF; CDR3nt: TGTGCCAGCAGTTTTAATAAGGCGAGGGGAGCGAATGACACCTACGAGCAGTACTTC
j_gene: TRBJ2-2; d_gene: TRBD1; v_gene: TRBV10-3; abundance: NA; CDR3aa: CAIKPGTGGGTGELFF; CDR3nt: TGTGCCATCAAACCCGGGACAGGGGGTGGCACCGGGGAGCTGTTTTTT